This TCR beta chain is drawn from a study of cytomegalovirus exposure and HLA in healthy donors. Primers: 60 Vbeta forward and 13 Jbeta reverse. Libraries were prepared by immunoSEQ multiplex PCR; TCRdb keeps only in-frame clonotypes and omits some of them. The profile shows about 43,000 clones, 63% of them singletons. The ends lost 11 bases at V and 5 bases at J; junction bases unmatched: 16. CDR1 and CDR2 from the germline V gene are MNHGY and SVAAGI. The CDR3 spans 18 residues. The sequenced sample was PBMCs. This receptor was identified in a man in his sixties in good health and CMV-seropositive. V and J are TRBV6-9 and TRBJ2-1; 15 bases fit TRBD2. The CDR3 DNA follows: TGTGCCCTACCCCCCCCCGGGACTAGCGGGAGGTTAGACAATGAGCAGTTCTTC. Translating gives CALPPPGTSGRLDNEQFF.